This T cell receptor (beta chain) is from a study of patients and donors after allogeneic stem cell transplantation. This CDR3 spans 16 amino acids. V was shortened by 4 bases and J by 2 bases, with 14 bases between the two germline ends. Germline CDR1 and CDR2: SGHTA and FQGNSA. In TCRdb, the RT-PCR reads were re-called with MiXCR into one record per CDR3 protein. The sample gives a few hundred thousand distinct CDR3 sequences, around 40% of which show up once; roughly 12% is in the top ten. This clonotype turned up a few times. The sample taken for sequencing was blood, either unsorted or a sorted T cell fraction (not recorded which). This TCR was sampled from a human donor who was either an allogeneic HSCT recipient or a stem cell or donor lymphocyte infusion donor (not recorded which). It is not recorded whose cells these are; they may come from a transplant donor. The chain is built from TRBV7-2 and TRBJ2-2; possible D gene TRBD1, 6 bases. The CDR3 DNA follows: TGTGCCAGCAGCTCTACCCGGACAGCTAACACCGGGGAGCTGTTTTTT. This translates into CASSSTRTANTGELFF.